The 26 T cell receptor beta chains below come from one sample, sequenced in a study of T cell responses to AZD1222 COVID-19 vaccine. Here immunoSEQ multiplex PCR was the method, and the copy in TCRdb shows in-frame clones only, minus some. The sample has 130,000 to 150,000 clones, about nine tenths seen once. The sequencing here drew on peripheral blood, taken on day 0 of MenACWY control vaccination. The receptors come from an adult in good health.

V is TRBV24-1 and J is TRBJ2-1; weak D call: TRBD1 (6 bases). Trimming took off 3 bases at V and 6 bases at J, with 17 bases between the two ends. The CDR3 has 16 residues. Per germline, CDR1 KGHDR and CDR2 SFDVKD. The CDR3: CATSDIGVGASNEQFF. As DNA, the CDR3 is TGTGCCACCAGTGATATCGGAGTGGGGGCCTCCAATGAGCAGTTCTTC.

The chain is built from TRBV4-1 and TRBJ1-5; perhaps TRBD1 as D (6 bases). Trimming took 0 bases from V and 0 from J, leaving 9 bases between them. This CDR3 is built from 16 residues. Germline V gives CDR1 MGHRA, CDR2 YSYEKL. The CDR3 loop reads CASSQEQGTSNQPQHF. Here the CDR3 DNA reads TGCGCCAGCAGCCAAGAGCAGGGGACTAGCAATCAGCCCCAGCATTTT.

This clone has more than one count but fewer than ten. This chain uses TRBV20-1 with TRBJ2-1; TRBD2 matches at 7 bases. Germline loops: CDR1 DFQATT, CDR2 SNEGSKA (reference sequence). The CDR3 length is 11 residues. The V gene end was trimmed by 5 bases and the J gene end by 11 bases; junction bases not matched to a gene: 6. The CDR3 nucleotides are TGCAGTGCTGCTACCGGGACTAAGCAGTTCTTC. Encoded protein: CSAATGTKQFF.

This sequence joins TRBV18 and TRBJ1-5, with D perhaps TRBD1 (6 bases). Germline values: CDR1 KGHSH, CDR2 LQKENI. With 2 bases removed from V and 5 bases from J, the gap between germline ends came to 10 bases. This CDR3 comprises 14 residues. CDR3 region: CASSPAGADQPQHF. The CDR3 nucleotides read TGTGCCAGCTCACCAGCAGGGGCGGATCAGCCCCAGCATTTT.

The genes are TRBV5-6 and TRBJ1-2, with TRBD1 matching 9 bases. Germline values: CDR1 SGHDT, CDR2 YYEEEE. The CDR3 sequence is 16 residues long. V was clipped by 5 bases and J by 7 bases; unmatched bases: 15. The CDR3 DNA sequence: TGTGCCAGCAGATCCGGGACAGGGTACACCTATACTGGCTACACCTTC. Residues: CASRSGTGYTYTGYTF.

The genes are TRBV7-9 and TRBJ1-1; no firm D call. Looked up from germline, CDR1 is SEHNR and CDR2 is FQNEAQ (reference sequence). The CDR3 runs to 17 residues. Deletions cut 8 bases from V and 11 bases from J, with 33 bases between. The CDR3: CASPRLREEAYDPGAFF. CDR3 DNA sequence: TGTGCCAGCCCCCGACTAAGGGAGGAGGCGTACGATCCCGGGGCTTTCTTT.

The CDR3 here is CASSSGTGDSGANVLTF. Here the CDR3 DNA reads TGCGCCAGCAGCTCCGGGACAGGAGATTCTGGGGCCAACGTCCTGACTTTC. The chain combines TRBV5-1 with TRBJ2-6, with 8 bases identical to TRBD1. The CDR3 is made up of 17 amino acids. V gave up 3 bases and J gave up 1 base; unmatched junction bases: 6. In germline, CDR1 is SGHRS, CDR2 YFSETQ.

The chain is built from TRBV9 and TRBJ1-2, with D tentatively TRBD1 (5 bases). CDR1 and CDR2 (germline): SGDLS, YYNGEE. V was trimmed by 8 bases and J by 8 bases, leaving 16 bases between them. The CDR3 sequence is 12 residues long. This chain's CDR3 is CARPRQRKGYTF. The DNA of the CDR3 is TGTGCCAGGCCCAGACAGAGAAAAGGCTACACCTTC.

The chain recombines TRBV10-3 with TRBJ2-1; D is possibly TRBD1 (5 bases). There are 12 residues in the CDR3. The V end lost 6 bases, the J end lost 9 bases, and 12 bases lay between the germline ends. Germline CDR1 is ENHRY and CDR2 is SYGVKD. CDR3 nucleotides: TGTGCCATCAGCCCGACAGCCGGTGAGCAGTTCTTC. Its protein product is CAISPTAGEQFF.

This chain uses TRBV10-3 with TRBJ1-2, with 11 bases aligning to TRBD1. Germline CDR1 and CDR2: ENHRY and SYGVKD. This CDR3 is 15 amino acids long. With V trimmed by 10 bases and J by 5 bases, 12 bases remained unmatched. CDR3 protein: CASRSGTGGFYGYTF. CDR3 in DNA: TGTGCCAGTAGGAGTGGGACAGGGGGTTTTTATGGCTACACCTTC.

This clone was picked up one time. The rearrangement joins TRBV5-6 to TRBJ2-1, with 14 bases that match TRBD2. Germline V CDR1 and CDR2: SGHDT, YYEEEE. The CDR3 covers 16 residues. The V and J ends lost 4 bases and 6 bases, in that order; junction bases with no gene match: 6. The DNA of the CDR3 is TGTGCCAGCAGCACACCAGGACTAGCGGGAGGCAATGAGCAGTTCTTC. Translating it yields CASSTPGLAGGNEQFF. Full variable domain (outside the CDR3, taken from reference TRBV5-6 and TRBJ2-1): DAGVTQSPTHLIKTRGQQVTLRCSPKSGHDTVSWYQQALGQGPQFIFQYYEEEERQRGNFPDRFSGHQFPNYSSELNVNALLLGDSALYLCASSTPGLAGGNEQFFGPGTRLTVL.

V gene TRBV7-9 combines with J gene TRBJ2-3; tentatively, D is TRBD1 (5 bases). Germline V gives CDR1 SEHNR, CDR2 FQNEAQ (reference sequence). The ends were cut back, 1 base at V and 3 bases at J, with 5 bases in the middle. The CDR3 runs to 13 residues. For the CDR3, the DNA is TGTGCCAGCAGCTTAGAGGGGACAGATACGCAGTATTTT. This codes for CASSLEGTDTQYF.

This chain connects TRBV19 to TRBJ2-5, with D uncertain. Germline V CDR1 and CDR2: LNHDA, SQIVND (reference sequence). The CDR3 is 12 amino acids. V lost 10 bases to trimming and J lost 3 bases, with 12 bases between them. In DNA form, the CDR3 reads TGTGCCACCAGTCCAGGAAAAGAGACCCAGTACTTC. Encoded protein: CATSPGKETQYF.

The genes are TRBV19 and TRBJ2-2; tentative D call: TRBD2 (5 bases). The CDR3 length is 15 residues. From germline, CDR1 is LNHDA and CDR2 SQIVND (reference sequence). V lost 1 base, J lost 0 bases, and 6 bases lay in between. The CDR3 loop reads CASSIGGANTGELFF. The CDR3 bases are TGTGCCAGTAGTATAGGGGGAGCGAACACCGGGGAGCTGTTTTTT.

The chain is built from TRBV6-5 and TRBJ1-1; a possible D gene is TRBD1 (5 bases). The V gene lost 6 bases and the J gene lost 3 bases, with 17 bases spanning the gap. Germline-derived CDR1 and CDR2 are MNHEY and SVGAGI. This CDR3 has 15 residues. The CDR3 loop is CASRGLMAGYTEAFF. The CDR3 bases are TGTGCCAGCAGGGGACTTATGGCGGGGTACACTGAAGCTTTCTTT.

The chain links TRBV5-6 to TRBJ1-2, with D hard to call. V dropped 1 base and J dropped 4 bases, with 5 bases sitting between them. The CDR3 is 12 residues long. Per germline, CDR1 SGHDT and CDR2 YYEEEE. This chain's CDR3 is CASSLTAYGYTF. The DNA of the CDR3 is TGTGCCAGCAGCTTGACAGCCTATGGCTACACCTTC.

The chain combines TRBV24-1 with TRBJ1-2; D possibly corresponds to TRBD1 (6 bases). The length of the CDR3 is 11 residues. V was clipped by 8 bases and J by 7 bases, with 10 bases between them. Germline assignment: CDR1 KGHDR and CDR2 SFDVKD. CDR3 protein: CATIQGPGYTF. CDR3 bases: TGTGCCACCATACAGGGTCCTGGCTACACCTTC.

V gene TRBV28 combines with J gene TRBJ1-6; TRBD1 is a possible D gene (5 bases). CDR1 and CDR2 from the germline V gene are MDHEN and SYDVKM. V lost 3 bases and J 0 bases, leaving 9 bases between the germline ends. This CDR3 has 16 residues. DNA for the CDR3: TGTGCCAGCAGTTTGTACAGGAGCTCCTATAATTCACCCCTCCACTTT. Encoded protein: CASSLYRSSYNSPLHF. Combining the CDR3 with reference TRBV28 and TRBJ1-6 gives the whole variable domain DVKVTQSSRYLVKRTGEKVFLECVQDMDHENMFWYRQDPGLGLRLIYFSYDVKMKEKGDIPEGYSVSREKKERFSLILESASTNQTSMYLCASSLYRSSYNSPLHFGNGTRLTVT.

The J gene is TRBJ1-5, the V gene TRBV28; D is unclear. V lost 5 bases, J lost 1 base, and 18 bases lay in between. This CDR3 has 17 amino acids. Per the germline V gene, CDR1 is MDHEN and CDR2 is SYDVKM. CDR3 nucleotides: TGTGCCAGCAGTGGACCTCCTCGTTATTGGAGCAATCAGCCCCAGCATTTT. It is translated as CASSGPPRYWSNQPQHF.

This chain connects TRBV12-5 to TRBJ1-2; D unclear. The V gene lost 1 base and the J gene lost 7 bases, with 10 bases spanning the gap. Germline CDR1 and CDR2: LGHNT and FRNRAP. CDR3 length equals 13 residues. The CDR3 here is CASGLGQVAGYTF. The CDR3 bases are TGTGCTAGTGGTTTGGGGCAGGTGGCTGGCTACACCTTC.

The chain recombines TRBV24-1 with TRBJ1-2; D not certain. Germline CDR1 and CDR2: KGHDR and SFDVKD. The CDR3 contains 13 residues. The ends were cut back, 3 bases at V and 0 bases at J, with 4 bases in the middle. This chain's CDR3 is CATSDPSNYGYTF. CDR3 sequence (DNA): TGTGCCACCAGTGATCCCTCTAACTATGGCTACACCTTC.

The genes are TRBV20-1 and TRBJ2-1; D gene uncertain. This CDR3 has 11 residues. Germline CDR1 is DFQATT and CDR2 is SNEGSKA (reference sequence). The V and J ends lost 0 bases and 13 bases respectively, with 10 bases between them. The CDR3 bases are TGCAGTGCTAGAGATCACCCGGCTCAGTTCTTC. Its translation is CSARDHPAQFF.

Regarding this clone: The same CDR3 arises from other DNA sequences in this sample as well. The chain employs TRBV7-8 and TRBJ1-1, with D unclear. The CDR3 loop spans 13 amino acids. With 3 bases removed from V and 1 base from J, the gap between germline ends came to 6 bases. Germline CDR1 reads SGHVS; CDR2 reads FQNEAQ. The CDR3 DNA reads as TGTGCCAGCAGCTTTCGCGGGAACACTGAAGCTTTCTTT. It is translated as CASSFRGNTEAFF.

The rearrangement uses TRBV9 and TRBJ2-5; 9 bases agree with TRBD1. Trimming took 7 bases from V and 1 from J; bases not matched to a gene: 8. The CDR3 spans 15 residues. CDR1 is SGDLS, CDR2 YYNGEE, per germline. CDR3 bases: TGTGCCAGCTCCTTGACAGGGGGATTCCAAGAGACCCAGTACTTC. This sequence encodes CASSLTGGFQETQYF.

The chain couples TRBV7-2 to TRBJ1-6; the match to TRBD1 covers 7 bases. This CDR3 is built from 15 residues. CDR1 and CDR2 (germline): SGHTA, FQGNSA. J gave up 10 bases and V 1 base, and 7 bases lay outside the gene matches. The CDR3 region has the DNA TGTGCCAGCAGCTTAGGATCCAGGGGGGGATCACCCCTCCACTTT. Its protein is CASSLGSRGGSPLHF.

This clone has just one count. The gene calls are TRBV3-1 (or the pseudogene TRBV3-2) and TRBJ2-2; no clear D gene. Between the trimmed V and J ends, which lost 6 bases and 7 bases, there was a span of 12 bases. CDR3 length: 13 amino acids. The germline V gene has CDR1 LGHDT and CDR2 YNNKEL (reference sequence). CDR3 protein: CASSPSELGELFF. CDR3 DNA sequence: TGTGCCAGCAGTCCATCAGAGCTCGGGGAGCTGTTTTTT.